The 31 T cell receptor beta chains below all came from one sample that was sequenced in a study of beta chain features in type 1 diabetes. cDNA synthesis used the whole RNA isolate, giving expressed TCRB sequences. Generated by immunoSEQ multiplex PCR, the TCRdb table keeps only in-frame clones and is missing some. The sample holds around 300,000 clones, approximately 8.1% seen once. The sample taken for sequencing was central memory CD4+ T cells from blood. The origin of the receptors is a woman between 18 and 29 years old in good health.

This clone was counted many times. V usage is TRBV7-9 and J usage is TRBJ1-2, with a tentative D call TRBD1 (6 bases). This CDR3 has 15 amino acids. Germline-derived CDR1 and CDR2 are SEHNR and FQNEAQ (reference sequence). Trimming stripped 4 bases from V and 2 bases from J, with 14 bases between. Here the CDR3 DNA reads TGTGCCAGCAGCTACCCATCTGACAGGAACTATGGCTACACCTTC. This gives the protein CASSYPSDRNYGYTF.

This sequence joins TRBV5-1 and TRBJ1-6, with 7 bases aligning to TRBD1. Germline lookup yields CDR1 SGHRS and CDR2 YFSETQ. V shed 4 bases and J 8 bases; nucleotides not matched to a gene: 12. The CDR3 sequence is 16 residues long. The CDR3 sequence is CASSLLPGTAHSPLHF. CDR3 sequence (DNA): TGCGCCAGCAGCCTACTCCCCGGGACAGCCCATTCACCCCTCCACTTT.

The chain joins TRBV7-2 to TRBJ2-1, with 9 nucleotides matching TRBD1. This CDR3 has 14 amino acids. V lost 6 bases, J lost 4 bases, and 4 bases stayed unmatched. Germline CDR1 and CDR2: SGHTA and FQGNSA. CDR3 protein: CASRSGTGYNEQFF. The CDR3 nucleotides read TGTGCCAGCAGGTCCGGGACAGGGTACAATGAGCAGTTCTTC.

This clone was recorded a few times. The chain couples TRBV6-6 to TRBJ2-7; 7 nucleotides agree with TRBD1. The ends lost 4 bases at V and 2 bases at J; junction bases unmatched: 11. CDR3 length: 16 amino acids. CDR1 is MNHNY and CDR2 is SVGAGI in the germline V gene (reference sequence). CDR3 nucleotide sequence: TGTGCCAGCAGTTTAAACCCCGACAGGGTACCCTACGAGCAGTACTTC. This codes for CASSLNPDRVPYEQYF.

The chain joins TRBV6-1 to TRBJ1-5; D ambiguous. Germline CDR1 is MNHNS and CDR2 is SASEGT. Trimming stripped 5 bases from V and 4 bases from J, with 9 bases between. The CDR3 has 13 amino acids. CDR3 coding DNA: TGTGCCAGCAGTAAAGACGGTAATCAGCCCCAGCATTTT. Protein sequence: CASSKDGNQPQHF.

Only a few counts were recorded for this clone. The V call is TRBV5-6, the J call TRBJ2-4; a possible D gene is TRBD1 (6 bases). Trimming took off 3 bases at V and 0 bases at J, with 10 bases between the two ends. Germline CDR1 SGHDT, CDR2 YYEEEE. This CDR3 is 15 amino acids long. Here the CDR3 DNA reads TGTGCCAGCAGCTCCCGAGGGGGAGCCAAAAACATTCAGTACTTC. As protein: CASSSRGGAKNIQYF.

The chain uses TRBV9 and TRBJ1-6; perhaps TRBD1 as D (5 bases). Germline V gene lookup returns CDR1 SGDLS and CDR2 YYNGEE. V was shortened by 4 bases and J by 7 bases, with 12 bases between the two germline ends. The CDR3 totals 14 residues. CDR3 nucleotides: TGTGCCAGCAGCCCGCGGACATCCAATTCACCCCTCCACTTT. Translating it yields CASSPRTSNSPLHF.

This clone occurred many times. The rearrangement uses TRBV10-3 and TRBJ1-2; 9 bases align to TRBD1. The V and J ends lost 10 bases and 7 bases, in that order; junction bases with no gene match: 13. CDR1 and CDR2 (germline): ENHRY, SYGVKD. This CDR3 is 14 amino acids long. CDR3 bases: TGTGCCACCTACGGACAGGGGAGTTTTGGTGGCTACACCTTC. This codes for CATYGQGSFGGYTF.

The chain is built from TRBV9 and TRBJ1-2; TRBD1 matches at 10 bases. V lost 3 bases and J lost 8; bases outside the gene matches: 10. This CDR3 region has 15 residues. Germline V lookup: CDR1 SGDLS, CDR2 YYNGEE. CDR3 loop: CASSDFGTGARGYTF. The DNA for the CDR3 is TGTGCCAGCAGCGACTTCGGGACAGGGGCGAGAGGCTACACCTTC.

This clone was counted at least ten times. The V and J genes are TRBV7-9 and TRBJ2-7, with 8 bases aligning to TRBD2. Unmatched junction bases numbered 7, after V lost 5 bases and J lost 1 base. This CDR3 has 15 amino acids. Germline V gene lookup returns CDR1 SEHNR and CDR2 FQNEAQ (reference sequence). CDR3 coding DNA: TGTGCCAGCAGCCGCCAGGCGGGAGGATCCTACGAGCAGTACTTC. Translating it yields CASSRQAGGSYEQYF.

This clone has ten or more counts. The CDR3 DNA reads as TGTGCCAGCAGCTTAGCGCCGGTTATCAATCAGCCCCAGCATTTT. Its translation: CASSLAPVINQPQHF. The V and J genes are TRBV7-2 and TRBJ1-5; D gene unclear. CDR1 and CDR2 from the germline V gene are SGHTA and FQGNSA. The CDR3 is 15 amino acids. V was trimmed by 0 bases and J by 3 bases, leaving 9 bases between them.

The gene calls are TRBV7-2 and TRBJ2-1; D is tentatively TRBD1 or TRBD2 (5 bases each). V lost 1 base and J 7 bases, leaving 20 bases between the germline ends. This CDR3 contains 17 residues. CDR1 and CDR2 (germline): SGHTA, FQGNSA. As DNA, the CDR3 is TGTGCCAGCAGCTTAGGAGGTGGGGGAGTTAACATGAATGAGCAGTTCTTC. Protein sequence: CASSLGGGGVNMNEQFF.

This chain links TRBV19 with TRBJ2-1, with 11 bases matching TRBD1. V shed 6 bases, J shed 10 bases, and the junction held 11 bases outside the gene matches. This CDR3 is built from 15 residues. Germline V CDR1 and CDR2: LNHDA, SQIVND (reference sequence). The CDR3 sequence is CASRKGQGEVAEQFF. Here the CDR3 DNA reads TGTGCCAGTAGGAAGGGACAGGGGGAAGTGGCGGAGCAGTTCTTC.

This clone was found a few times. This chain links TRBV18 with TRBJ2-3, with 10 positions matching TRBD1. CDR3 length: 16 amino acids. Trimming removed 3 bases from V and 5 bases from J; junction bases left unmatched: 8. The germline V gene has CDR1 KGHSH and CDR2 LQKENI. The CDR3 region has the DNA TGTGCCAGCTCACCCCCAGGACAGGGGGAAGAAGATACGCAGTATTTT. Amino acids: CASSPPGQGEEDTQYF.

The chain combines TRBV7-2 with TRBJ2-5; D remains ambiguous. The V and J ends lost 3 bases and 5 bases respectively, with 16 bases between them. From germline, CDR1 is SGHTA and CDR2 FQGNSA. The CDR3 is 15 amino acids. In DNA, the CDR3 is TGTGCCAGCAGCTTGAGACCCGCAGATTGGGAGACCCAGTACTTC. Translating gives CASSLRPADWETQYF.

The chain carries TRBV25-1 and TRBJ2-3, with D uncertain. Germline lookup yields CDR1 MGHDK and CDR2 SYGVNS. Trimming removed 4 bases from V and 2 bases from J, with 10 bases in between. The CDR3 totals 14 residues. The CDR3 loop is CASSAGLPTDTQYF. The CDR3 coding sequence is TGTGCCAGCAGTGCGGGTCTACCCACAGATACGCAGTATTTT.

The gene calls are TRBV19 and TRBJ1-1; no definite D call. The CDR3 is 12 amino acids. Germline CDR1 and CDR2: LNHDA and SQIVND (reference sequence). Trimming took 5 bases from V and 1 from J, leaving 5 bases between them. This chain's CDR3 is CASSHTNTEAFF. CDR3 nucleotides: TGTGCCAGTAGTCACACGAACACTGAAGCTTTCTTT.

This clone occurred a few times. The gene calls are TRBV28 and TRBJ2-3, with 7 positions matching TRBD2. The V gene end was trimmed by 6 bases and the J gene end by 5 bases; junction bases not matched to a gene: 11. The CDR3 covers 15 residues. Germline V gives CDR1 MDHEN, CDR2 SYDVKM. CDR3 loop: CASRRTSAGLDTQYF. The CDR3 DNA reads TGTGCCAGCAGACGAACTAGCGCGGGCCTAGATACGCAGTATTTT.

CDR3 sequence (DNA): TGTGCCAGCAGTTACTACGGGGGTAACTATGGCTACACCTTC. Translated, it gives CASSYYGGNYGYTF. This chain links TRBV6-6 with TRBJ1-2, with TRBD1 as a possible D gene (5 bases). CDR3 size: 14 residues. CDR1 and CDR2 from the germline V gene are MNHNY and SVGAGI (reference sequence). Trimming took 1 base from V and 1 from J, leaving 7 bases between them.

This sequence joins TRBV2 and TRBJ2-7; 7 bases line up with TRBD1. The CDR3 consists of 12 residues. With 2 bases clipped from V and 5 bases from J, the junction kept 0 bases outside the gene matches. Germline CDR1 and CDR2: SNHLY and FYNNEI. The CDR3 coding sequence is TGTGCCAGCAGTGAACAGGGGGACGAGCAGTACTTC. Translation: CASSEQGDEQYF. Full variable domain (remainder filled in from reference TRBV2 and TRBJ2-7): EPEVTQTPSHQVTQMGQEVILRCVPISNHLYFYWYRQILGQKVEFLVSFYNNEISEKSEIFDDQFSVERPDGSNFTLKIRSTKLEDSAMYFCASSEQGDEQYFGPGTRLTVT.

The sample holds a few counts of this clone. For the CDR3, the DNA is TGTGCCAGCAGTTGGGACCCCTATAATTCACCCCTCCACTTT. Translated, it gives CASSWDPYNSPLHF. The chain is built from TRBV6-6 and TRBJ1-6; TRBD1 might be the D (5 bases). Trimming removed 4 bases from V and 2 bases from J, with 6 bases in between. Per germline, CDR1 MNHNY and CDR2 SVGAGI (reference sequence). This CDR3 has 14 amino acids.

J is TRBJ1-2 and V is TRBV5-8; tentative D call: TRBD1 (6 bases). Looked up from germline, CDR1 is SGHTS and CDR2 is YDEGEE. With 1 base removed from V and 4 bases from J, the gap between germline ends came to 8 bases. The CDR3 totals 13 residues. DNA of the CDR3: TGTGCCAGCAGCTTGAGGGGGGCCTATGGCTACACCTTC. It is translated as CASSLRGAYGYTF.

The chain has TRBV6-5 and TRBJ2-7, with D possibly TRBD1 on 5 matching bases. The CDR3 length is 11 residues. Germline values: CDR1 MNHEY, CDR2 SVGAGI. The CDR3 bases are TGTGCCATCAGTGACAGTTACGAGCAGTACGTC. This sequence encodes CAISDSYEQYV.

The chain joins TRBV7-9 to TRBJ2-3; TRBD2 might be the D (5 bases). V gave up 6 bases and J gave up 0 bases, with 10 bases separating them. Germline lookup yields CDR1 SEHNR and CDR2 FQNEAQ (reference sequence). The CDR3 is 14 amino acids. The CDR3 region is CASSPPGSTDTQYF. The CDR3 coding sequence is TGTGCCAGCAGTCCGCCGGGGAGCACAGATACGCAGTATTTT.

This rearrangement joins TRBV28 to TRBJ2-3; perhaps D is TRBD1 or TRBD2 (5 bases each). Trimming removed 4 bases from V and 4 bases from J, with 12 bases in between. CDR1 is MDHEN, CDR2 SYDVKM, per germline. This CDR3 contains 14 residues. The CDR3 region is CASSSGTYADTQYF. The CDR3 bases are TGTGCCAGCAGTTCCGGGACGTACGCAGATACGCAGTATTTT.

The sample holds a few counts of this clone. This sequence joins TRBV2 and TRBJ1-4; 9 nucleotides align to TRBD1. The CDR3 spans 14 residues. Germline-derived CDR1 and CDR2 are SNHLY and FYNNEI. V shed 8 bases and J 5 bases; nucleotides not matched to a gene: 6. CDR3 in amino acids: CASGQGRGNEKLFF. The DNA for the CDR3 is TGTGCCAGCGGACAGGGGCGGGGGAATGAAAAACTGTTTTTT. Filled out from reference TRBV2 and TRBJ1-4, the complete variable domain reads EPEVTQTPSHQVTQMGQEVILRCVPISNHLYFYWYRQILGQKVEFLVSFYNNEISEKSEIFDDQFSVERPDGSNFTLKIRSTKLEDSAMYFCASGQGRGNEKLFFGSGTQLSVL.

This clone was detected only a few times. The chain links TRBV30 to TRBJ2-5; 7 bases match TRBD1. CDR1 GTSNPN and CDR2 SVGIG come from the germline V gene (reference sequence). The trim removed 0 bases at V and 3 bases at J, leaving 10 bases unmatched. This CDR3 is built from 16 residues. DNA of the CDR3: TGTGCCTGGAGTGTACTAGGGGGCGTGGGGGAAGAGACCCAGTACTTC. Encoded protein: CAWSVLGGVGEETQYF.

This clone has a handful of counts. The chain recombines TRBV7-9 with TRBJ2-7; the match to TRBD2 covers 8 bases. Germline lookup yields CDR1 SEHNR and CDR2 FQNEAQ (reference sequence). The CDR3 contains 15 residues. With 5 bases clipped from V and 0 bases from J, the junction kept 6 bases outside the gene matches. This CDR3 reads CASSPSGSASYEQYF. For the CDR3, the DNA is TGTGCCAGCAGCCCGAGCGGGAGTGCCTCCTACGAGCAGTACTTC.

The table lists this clone with a few counts. This chain uses TRBV6-6 with TRBJ1-5; 7 bases match TRBD1. J was trimmed by 2 bases and V by 10 bases; bases with no gene match: 8. This CDR3 region has 14 residues. Germline V gene data show CDR1 as MNHNY and CDR2 as SVGAGI (reference sequence). This CDR3 is CATSGGLGNQPQHF. The CDR3 nucleotides read TGTGCCACCTCAGGGGGGCTGGGCAATCAGCCCCAGCATTTT.

There are many counts of this clone. This chain connects TRBV18 to TRBJ2-4, with TRBD2 as a possible D gene (5 bases). The CDR3 is 17 amino acids. The V end lost 1 base, the J end lost 2 bases, and 15 bases lay between the germline ends. CDR1 is KGHSH, CDR2 LQKENI, per germline. The CDR3: CASSPLPGLFSKNIQYF. CDR3 nucleotides: TGTGCCAGCTCACCACTGCCGGGGTTGTTTTCCAAAAACATTCAGTACTTC.

In this sample, this clone turned up a few times. V usage is TRBV7-3 and J usage is TRBJ2-2; 9 bases fit TRBD1. Trimming removed 3 bases from V and 14 bases from J; junction bases left unmatched: 7. The CDR3 is 13 amino acids. The germline V gene has CDR1 SGHTA and CDR2 FQGTGA. Here the CDR3 reads CASSLQPGQGLFF. CDR3 DNA sequence: TGTGCCAGCAGCTTGCAACCGGGACAGGGCCTGTTTTTT.